This entry is about one T cell receptor beta chain. The antigen remains unidentified. This sample was included in a study of Tregs in tolerant kidney transplant recipients. Background on the study: Recipients received nonmyeloablative bone marrow transplants from related graft donors, with transient mixed chimerism. Study results and caveats: Some patients' samples used different primers over time, so nucleotide sequences weren't comparable.

Clones were sequenced by immunoSEQ multiplex PCR, and TCRdb holds only the in-frame ones, with some missing. The sample holds tens of thousands of clones, roughly nine tenths seen once. From germline, CDR1 is SGHTA and CDR2 FQGNSA. Trimming took 2 bases from V and 7 from J, leaving 24 bases between them. The CDR3 has 18 residues. CD4+CD25+CD127- Tregs, CD4+CD25- non-Tregs, CD4 and CD8 cells were sorted. The source of this sequence is a human donor who received a combined kidney and bone marrow transplant. This chain links TRBV7-2 with TRBJ2-1; D not resolved. The source was CD4+ T cells from blood, collected before the transplant. CDR3 sequence (DNA): TGTGCCAGCAGCTTAACCTACCCACAGCAACCCCAGCCAAATGAGCAGTTCTTC. Translating it yields CASSLTYPQQPQPNEQFF.